The next 7 T cell receptor beta chains were all read from a single sample in a study of blood T cell repertoires in COVID-19. TCRdb's copy holds only in-frame clones and misses some; the assay was immunoSEQ multiplex PCR. In the table there are approximately 100,000 clones, more than 80% of which are singletons. The sample comprised peripheral blood. These TCRs come from a human donor in a cohort sampled during active COVID-19.

This sequence joins TRBV6-6 and TRBJ2-3; TRBD2 matches at 12 bases. The CDR3 sequence is 16 residues long. The germline V gene has CDR1 MNHNY and CDR2 SVGAGI (reference sequence). The J segment lost 4 bases and the V segment lost 8 bases, leaving 10 bases of the junction unmatched. CDR3 region: CASRLHRTSGADTQYF. The CDR3 DNA sequence: TGTGCCAGCCGCCTCCACCGGACTAGCGGGGCAGATACGCAGTATTTT.

V gene TRBV28 combines with J gene TRBJ1-2; 8 bases are shared with TRBD1. The trim removed 5 bases at V and 3 bases at J, leaving 5 bases unmatched. The germline V gene has CDR1 MDHEN and CDR2 SYDVKM. The CDR3 is 14 amino acids. The CDR3 loop is CASSQGAGDYGYTF. As DNA, the CDR3 is TGTGCCAGCAGTCAGGGGGCAGGGGACTATGGCTACACCTTC.

The CDR3 spells CASSLTGASGYTF. The CDR3, as DNA: TGTGCCAGCAGCTTAACTGGGGCATCTGGCTACACCTTC. The gene calls are TRBV7-3 and TRBJ1-2; weak D call: TRBD1 (5 bases). Deletions cut 0 bases from V and 7 bases from J, with 9 bases between. Per the germline V gene, CDR1 is SGHTA and CDR2 is FQGTGA. The CDR3 covers 13 residues.

J is TRBJ2-1 and V is TRBV6-2 or TRBV6-3, with unresolved D. Trimming pared 5 bases from V and 9 bases from J, leaving 14 bases between. The CDR3 has 13 amino acids. From germline, CDR1 is MNHEY and CDR2 SVGEGT. CDR3 in amino acids: CASSALDLGEQFF. DNA for the CDR3: TGTGCCAGCAGTGCGCTCGACTTGGGTGAGCAGTTCTTC.

This clone has just one count. The chain joins TRBV7-9 to TRBJ1-2, with unresolved D. Germline CDR1 is SEHNR and CDR2 is FQNEAQ (reference sequence). Trimming took off 5 bases at V and 4 bases at J, with 17 bases between the two ends. This CDR3 has 15 amino acids. The CDR3: CASSLPVTGFYGYTF. CDR3 DNA sequence: TGTGCCAGCAGCCTCCCCGTCACGGGTTTCTATGGCTACACCTTC.

This clone was seen once. V and J are TRBV6-5 and TRBJ2-7; tentative D call: TRBD1 (5 bases). CDR3 size: 15 residues. Trimming took off 0 bases at V and 2 bases at J, with 11 bases between the two ends. From germline, CDR1 is MNHEY and CDR2 SVGAGI. The CDR3 region is CASSYSSDSTYEQYF. Written as DNA, the CDR3 is TGTGCCAGCAGTTACTCCTCTGACAGTACCTACGAGCAGTACTTC.

The chain combines TRBV18 with TRBJ1-2; 8 positions match TRBD1. The germline V gene has CDR1 KGHSH and CDR2 LQKENI. The CDR3 has 14 amino acids. Losses at the gene ends were 6 bases for V and 4 bases for J; bases not matched to a gene: 7. In DNA, the CDR3 is TGTGCCAGCTCTCCGGACAGGGCTGGCTATGGCTACACCTTC. Its translation: CASSPDRAGYGYTF.